Here is one TCR beta chain with its context. The entry originates in a study of glioma-infiltrating T cells after dendritic cell vaccination. The table came from immunoSEQ multiplex PCR; TCRdb's copy has only in-frame clones and leaves some out. The profile shows 70,000 to 100,000 clones, around 86% of them singletons. From germline, CDR1 is GTSNPN and CDR2 SVGIG (reference sequence). The ends were cut back, 1 base at V and 6 bases at J, with 9 bases in the middle. This CDR3 region has 12 residues. Time point reported: after dendritic cell vaccination, including at tumor progression/relapse. The sequence came from a human donor with glioblastoma. The sequencing used blood, collected after dendritic cell vaccination. The chain employs TRBV30 and TRBJ1-1; a possible D gene is TRBD1 (6 bases). CDR3 sequence: CAWSARQAEAFF. Written as DNA, the CDR3 is TGTGCCTGGAGTGCCCGACAGGCTGAAGCTTTCTTT.